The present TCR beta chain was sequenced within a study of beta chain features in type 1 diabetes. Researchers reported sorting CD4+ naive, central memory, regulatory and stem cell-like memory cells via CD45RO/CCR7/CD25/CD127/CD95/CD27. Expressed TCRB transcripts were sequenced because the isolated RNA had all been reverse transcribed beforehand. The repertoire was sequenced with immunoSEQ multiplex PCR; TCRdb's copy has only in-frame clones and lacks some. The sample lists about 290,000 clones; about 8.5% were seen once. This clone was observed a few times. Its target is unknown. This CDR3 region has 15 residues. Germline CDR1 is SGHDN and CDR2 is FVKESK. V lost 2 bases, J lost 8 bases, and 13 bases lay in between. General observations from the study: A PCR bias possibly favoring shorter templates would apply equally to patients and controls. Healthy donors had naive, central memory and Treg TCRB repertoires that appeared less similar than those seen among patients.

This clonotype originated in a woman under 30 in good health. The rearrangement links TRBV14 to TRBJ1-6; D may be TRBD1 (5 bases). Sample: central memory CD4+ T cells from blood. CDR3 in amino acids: CASSQYKGQYSPLHF. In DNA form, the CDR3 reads TGTGCCAGCAGCCAATATAAGGGGCAGTATTCACCCCTCCACTTT.